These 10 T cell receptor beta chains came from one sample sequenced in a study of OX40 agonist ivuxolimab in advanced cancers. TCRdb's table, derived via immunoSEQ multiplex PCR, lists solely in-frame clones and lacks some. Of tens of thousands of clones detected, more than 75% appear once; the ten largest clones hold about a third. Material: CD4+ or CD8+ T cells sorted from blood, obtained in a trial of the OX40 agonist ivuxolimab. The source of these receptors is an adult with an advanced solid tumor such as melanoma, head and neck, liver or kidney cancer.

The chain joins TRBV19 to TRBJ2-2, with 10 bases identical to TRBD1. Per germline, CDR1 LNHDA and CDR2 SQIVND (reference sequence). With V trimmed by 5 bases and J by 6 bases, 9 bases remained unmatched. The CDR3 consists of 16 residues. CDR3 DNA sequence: TGTGCCAGTAGTTCCTTTGGGACAGGGGACGCCGGGGAGCTGTTTTTT. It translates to CASSSFGTGDAGELFF.

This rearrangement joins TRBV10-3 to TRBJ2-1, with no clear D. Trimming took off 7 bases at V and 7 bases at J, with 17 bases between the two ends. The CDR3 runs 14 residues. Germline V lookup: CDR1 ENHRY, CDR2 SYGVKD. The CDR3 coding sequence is TGTGCCATCATTAACCCCGGAGATCTGAATGAGCAGTTCTTC. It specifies CAIINPGDLNEQFF.

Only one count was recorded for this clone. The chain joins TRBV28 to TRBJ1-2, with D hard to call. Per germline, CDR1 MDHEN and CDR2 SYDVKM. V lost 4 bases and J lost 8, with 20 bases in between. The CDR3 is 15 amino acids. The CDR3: CASSSMYAWPGGYTF. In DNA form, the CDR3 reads TGTGCCAGCAGTTCTATGTACGCGTGGCCCGGGGGCTACACCTTC.

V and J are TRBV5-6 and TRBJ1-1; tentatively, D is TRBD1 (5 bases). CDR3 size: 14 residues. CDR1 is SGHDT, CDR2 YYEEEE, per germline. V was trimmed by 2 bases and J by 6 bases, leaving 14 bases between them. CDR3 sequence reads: CASSFASGSPEAFF. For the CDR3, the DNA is TGTGCCAGCAGCTTTGCCTCAGGGTCTCCTGAAGCTTTCTTT.

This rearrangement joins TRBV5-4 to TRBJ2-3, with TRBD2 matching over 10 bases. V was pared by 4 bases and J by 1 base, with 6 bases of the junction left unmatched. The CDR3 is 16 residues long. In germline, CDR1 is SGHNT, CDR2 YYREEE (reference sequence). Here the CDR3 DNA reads TGTGCCAGCAGCCTCCTCAGCGGGAGGGGCACAGATACGCAGTATTTT. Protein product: CASSLLSGRGTDTQYF. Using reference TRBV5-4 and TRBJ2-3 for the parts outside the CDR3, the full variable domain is ETGVTQSPTHLIKTRGQQVTLRCSSQSGHNTVSWYQQALGQGPQFIFQYYREEENGRGNFPPRFSGLQFPNYSSELNVNALELDDSALYLCASSLLSGRGTDTQYFGPGTRLTVL.

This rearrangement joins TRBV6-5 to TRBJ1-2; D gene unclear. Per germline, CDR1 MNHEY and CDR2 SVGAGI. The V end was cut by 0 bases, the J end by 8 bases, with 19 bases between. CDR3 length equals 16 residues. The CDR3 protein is CASSYSITGSGRGYTF. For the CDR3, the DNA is TGTGCCAGCAGTTACTCGATTACGGGATCGGGTCGGGGCTACACCTTC.

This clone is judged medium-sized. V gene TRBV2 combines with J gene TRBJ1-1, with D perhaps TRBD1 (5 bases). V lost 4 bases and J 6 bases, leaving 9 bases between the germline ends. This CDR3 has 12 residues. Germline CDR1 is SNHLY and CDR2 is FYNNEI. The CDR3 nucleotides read TGTGCCAGCAGTGCAGGGTCGGCTGAAGCTTTCTTT. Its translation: CASSAGSAEAFF. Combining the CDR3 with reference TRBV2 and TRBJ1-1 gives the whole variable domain EPEVTQTPSHQVTQMGQEVILRCVPISNHLYFYWYRQILGQKVEFLVSFYNNEISEKSEIFDDQFSVERPDGSNFTLKIRSTKLEDSAMYFCASSAGSAEAFFGQGTRLTVV.

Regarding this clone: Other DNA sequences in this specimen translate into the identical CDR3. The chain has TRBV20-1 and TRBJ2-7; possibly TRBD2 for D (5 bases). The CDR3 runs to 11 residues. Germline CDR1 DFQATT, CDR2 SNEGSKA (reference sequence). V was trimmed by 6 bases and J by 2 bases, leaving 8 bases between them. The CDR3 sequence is CSASGTYEQYF. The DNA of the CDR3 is TGCAGTGCCTCCGGGACCTACGAGCAGTACTTC.

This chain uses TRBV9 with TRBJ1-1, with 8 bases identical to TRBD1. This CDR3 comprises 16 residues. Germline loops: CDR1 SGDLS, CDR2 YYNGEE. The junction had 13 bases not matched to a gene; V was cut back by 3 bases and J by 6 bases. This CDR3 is CASSALGTGGGAEAFF. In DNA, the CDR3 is TGTGCCAGCAGCGCCCTCGGGACAGGCGGGGGGGCTGAAGCTTTCTTT.

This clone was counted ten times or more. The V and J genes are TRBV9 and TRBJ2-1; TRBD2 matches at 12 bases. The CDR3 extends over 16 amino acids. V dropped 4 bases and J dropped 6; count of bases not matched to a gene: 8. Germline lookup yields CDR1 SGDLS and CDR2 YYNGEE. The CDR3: CASSSRTSGTRNEQFF. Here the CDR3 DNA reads TGTGCCAGCAGCTCTCGGACTAGCGGGACACGCAATGAGCAGTTCTTC.